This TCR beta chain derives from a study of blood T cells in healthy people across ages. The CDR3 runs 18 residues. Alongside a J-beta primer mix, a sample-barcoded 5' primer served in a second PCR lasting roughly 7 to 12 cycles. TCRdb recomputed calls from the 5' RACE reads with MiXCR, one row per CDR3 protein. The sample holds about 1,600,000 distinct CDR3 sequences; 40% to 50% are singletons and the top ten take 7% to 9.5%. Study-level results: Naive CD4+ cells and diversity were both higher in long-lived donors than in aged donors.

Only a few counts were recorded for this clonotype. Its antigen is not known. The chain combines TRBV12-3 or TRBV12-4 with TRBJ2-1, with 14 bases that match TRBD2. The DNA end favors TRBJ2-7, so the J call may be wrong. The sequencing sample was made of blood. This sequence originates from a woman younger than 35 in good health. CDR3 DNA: TGTGCCAGCAGTCCCACCGGACTAGCGGGGGGATCATACAATGAGCAGTACTTC. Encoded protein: CASSPTGLAGGSYNEQYF.